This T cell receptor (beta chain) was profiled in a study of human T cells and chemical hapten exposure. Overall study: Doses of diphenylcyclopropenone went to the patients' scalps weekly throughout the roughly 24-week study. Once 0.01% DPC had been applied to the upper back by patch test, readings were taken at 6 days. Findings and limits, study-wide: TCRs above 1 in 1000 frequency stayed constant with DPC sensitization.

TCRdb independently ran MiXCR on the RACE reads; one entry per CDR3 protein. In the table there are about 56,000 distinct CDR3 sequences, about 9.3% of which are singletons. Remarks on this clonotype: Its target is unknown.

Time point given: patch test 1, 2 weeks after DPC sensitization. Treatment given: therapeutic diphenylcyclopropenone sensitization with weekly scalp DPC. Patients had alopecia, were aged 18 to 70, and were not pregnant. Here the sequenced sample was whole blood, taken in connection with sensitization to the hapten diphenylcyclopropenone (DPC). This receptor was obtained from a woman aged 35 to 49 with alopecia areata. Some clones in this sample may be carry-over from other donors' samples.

The CDR3 DNA follows: TGTGCCAGCAGCTCCACGGGACTGGGTCGGGGGCCCCAGTACTTC. Its protein is CASSSTGLGRGPQYF. The chain employs TRBV7-8 and TRBJ2-5; D assignment may be TRBD1 or TRBD2 (6 bases each). The germline CDR1 and CDR2 sequences are SGHVS and FQNEAQ. The CDR3 sequence is 15 residues long. V was pared by 4 bases and J by 9 bases, with 21 bases between.